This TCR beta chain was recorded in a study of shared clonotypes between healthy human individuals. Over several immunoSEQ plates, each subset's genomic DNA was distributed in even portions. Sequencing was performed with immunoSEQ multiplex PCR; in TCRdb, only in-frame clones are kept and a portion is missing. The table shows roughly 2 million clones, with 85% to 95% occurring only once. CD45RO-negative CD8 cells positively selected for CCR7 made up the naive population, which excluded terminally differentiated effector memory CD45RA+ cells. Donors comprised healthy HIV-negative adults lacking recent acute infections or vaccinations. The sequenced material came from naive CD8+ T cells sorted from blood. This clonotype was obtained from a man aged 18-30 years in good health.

CDR3 bases: TGTGCCAGCCAAGGAAGACTAGCGATCTCCTACGAGCAGTACTTC. It specifies CASQGRLAISYEQYF. V usage is TRBV6-1 and J usage is TRBJ2-7; 8 bases agree with TRBD2. After removal of 8 bases from V and 0 bases from J, the junction contained 9 bases not matched to a gene. Germline-derived CDR1 and CDR2 are MNHNS and SASEGT. The CDR3 loop spans 15 amino acids.